These 14 T cell receptor beta chains were all obtained from the same sample, sequenced in a study of blood T cell repertoires in COVID-19. Data came from immunoSEQ multiplex PCR; TCRdb stores just in-frame clones and leaves some out. Among some 300,000 clones listed, approximately 90% were seen once. The sequencing sample was made of PBMCs or T cells enriched from blood (not recorded which). Receptors were obtained from a woman between 55 and 75 years old in a cohort exposed to, infected with or recovered from COVID-19 (not recorded which).

This clone was observed once. The rearrangement joins TRBV6-2 or TRBV6-3 to TRBJ2-7; D is unclear. The CDR3 spans 13 residues. The germline V and J ends were trimmed by 5 bases and 3 bases, with 11 bases remaining between them. CDR1 MNHEY and CDR2 SVGEGT come from the germline V gene. The CDR3 reads CASSGSGLYEQYF. DNA for the CDR3: TGTGCCAGCAGTGGGTCGGGTCTCTACGAGCAGTACTTC.

V is TRBV27 and J is TRBJ2-7, with 11 positions matching TRBD1. Germline V gives CDR1 MNHEY, CDR2 SMNVEV (reference sequence). The CDR3 has 13 residues. The V and J ends lost 6 bases and 6 bases, in that order; junction bases with no gene match: 4. CDR3 residues: CASRLGTGGEQYF. Here the CDR3 DNA reads TGTGCCAGCAGACTAGGGACAGGGGGCGAGCAGTACTTC.

The chain links TRBV10-1 to TRBJ2-1; TRBD2 matches at 10 bases. J gave up 7 bases and V 7 bases, and 13 bases lay outside the gene matches. Germline CDR1 reads WNHNN; CDR2 reads SYGVQD (reference sequence). The CDR3 is made up of 16 amino acids. This CDR3 reads CASTPGWTSGTNEQFF. Written as DNA, the CDR3 is TGCGCCAGCACCCCCGGGTGGACTAGCGGAACAAATGAGCAGTTCTTC.

V usage is TRBV5-1 and J usage is TRBJ2-7; TRBD2 aligns across 12 bases. The CDR3 runs to 16 residues. Germline V gene data show CDR1 as SGHRS and CDR2 as YFSETQ. The V segment lost 5 bases and the J segment 3 bases; nucleotides outside the gene matches: 9. The CDR3 spells CASRRTSGTGLYEQYF. In DNA, the CDR3 is TGCGCCAGCAGGAGGACTAGCGGGACGGGGCTCTACGAGCAGTACTTC.

To note about this clone: Other DNA sequences in the same sample also yield this CDR3. The V and J genes are TRBV15 and TRBJ1-3, with D possibly being TRBD1 (5 bases). The V end lost 3 bases, the J end lost 2 bases, and 5 bases lay between the germline ends. The CDR3 runs to 13 residues. Germline CDR1 reads LNHNV; CDR2 reads YYDKDF (reference sequence). This chain's CDR3 is CATSSRAGNTIYF. The CDR3 coding sequence is TGTGCCACCAGCAGCAGGGCTGGAAACACCATATATTTT.

The rearrangement links TRBV9 to TRBJ1-4; perhaps TRBD1 as D (5 bases). Trimming stripped 3 bases from V and 6 bases from J, with 12 bases between. Looked up from germline, CDR1 is SGDLS and CDR2 is YYNGEE. The length of the CDR3 is 14 residues. CDR3 bases: TGTGCCAGCAGCGACGGGGGTAGTGATGAAAAACTGTTTTTT. Its protein product is CASSDGGSDEKLFF.

The rearrangement uses TRBV30 and TRBJ1-1; 7 bases line up with TRBD1. The CDR3 has 15 amino acids. Germline V gene data show CDR1 as GTSNPN and CDR2 as SVGIG (reference sequence). Trimming cost V 3 bases and J 1 base; bases outside gene matches: 8. The CDR3 spells CAWRGQWERNTEAFF. CDR3 DNA sequence: TGTGCCTGGAGGGGACAGTGGGAACGGAACACTGAAGCTTTCTTT.

The table lists this clone with a few counts. The chain has TRBV5-1 and TRBJ2-6; the D gene is possibly TRBD1 (5 bases). This CDR3 spans 15 amino acids. V lost 4 bases, J lost 4 bases, and 12 bases lay in between. CDR1 and CDR2 from the germline V gene are SGHRS and YFSETQ. CDR3 sequence (DNA): TGCGCCAGCAGCCTAGGGGTTGCGGGGGCCAACGTCCTGACTTTC. It codes for CASSLGVAGANVLTF.

This chain links TRBV18 with TRBJ2-5; D unclear. Per germline, CDR1 KGHSH and CDR2 LQKENI. This CDR3 region has 13 residues. Trimming took off 5 bases at V and 6 bases at J, with 13 bases between the two ends. CDR3 nucleotides: TGTGCCAGCTCATCGCAGTTGGGCCAGACCCAGTACTTC. Encoded protein: CASSSQLGQTQYF. Drawing the rest from reference TRBV18 and TRBJ2-5, the complete variable domain is NAGVMQNPRHLVRRRGQEARLRCSPMKGHSHVYWYRQLPEEGLKFMVYLQKENIIDESGMPKERFSAEFPKEGPSILRIQQVVRGDSAAYFCASSSQLGQTQYFGPGTRLLVL.

The gene calls are TRBV10-2 and TRBJ2-7; D is ambiguous. V gave up 6 bases and J gave up 3 bases, with 3 bases separating them. Germline V lookup: CDR1 WSHSY, CDR2 SAAADI. The CDR3 has 10 amino acids. CDR3 in amino acids: CASRLYEQYF. DNA of the CDR3: TGCGCCAGCAGACTCTACGAGCAGTACTTC.

The rearrangement links TRBV29-1 to TRBJ2-7; TRBD1 aligns across 9 bases. V was clipped by 5 bases and J by 1 base; unmatched bases: 6. The germline CDR1 and CDR2 sequences are SQVTM and ANQGSEA. CDR3 length equals 14 residues. CDR3 DNA: TGCAGCGTTCTTCGGACAGGGGTATCCTACGAGCAGTACTTC. The encoded protein is CSVLRTGVSYEQYF.

The chain combines TRBV11-2 with TRBJ2-7; 11 nucleotides align to TRBD2. Germline V gene sequence: CDR1 SGHAT, CDR2 FQNNGV. This CDR3 comprises 15 residues. Germline trimming cut 5 bases from V and 1 base from J; bases unmatched to any gene: 4. The CDR3 protein is CASSLLAGASYEQYF. In nucleotides, the CDR3 is TGTGCCAGCAGCCTACTAGCGGGAGCGTCCTACGAGCAGTACTTC.

V and J are TRBV9 and TRBJ2-5; the D gene is possibly TRBD2 (5 bases). Trimming took off 0 bases at V and 1 base at J, with 13 bases between the two ends. The CDR3 consists of 16 residues. In germline, CDR1 is SGDLS, CDR2 YYNGEE. CDR3 in amino acids: CASSVGAGGLQETQYF. The DNA for the CDR3 is TGTGCCAGCAGCGTAGGTGCCGGAGGTCTCCAAGAGACCCAGTACTTC.

This chain uses TRBV10-3 with TRBJ1-2; a possible D gene is TRBD1 (6 bases). Germline assignment: CDR1 ENHRY and CDR2 SYGVKD. Trimming removed 3 bases from V and 0 bases from J, with 17 bases in between. This CDR3 region has 17 residues. CDR3 amino acids: CAISDTGLTVSNYGYTF. The CDR3 region has the DNA TGTGCCATCAGTGACACAGGGCTCACTGTCTCTAACTATGGCTACACCTTC.